The 10 T cell receptor beta chains below come from one sample, sequenced in a study of T cell changes during pregnancy in multiple sclerosis (dated by TCRdb to between 2017 and 2020). Libraries were built with the immunoSEQ multiplex PCR assay. Here the immuneACCESS table is served through TCRdb, limited to in-frame sequences with V and J called. Missing clones are a known gap in these copies; in checked studies unresolved V genes cover under half, and the rest lacks a known reason. The sample yields 55,000 to 80,000 clones; around 94% were counted once. The ten biggest clones cover approximately 0.58% of the sample. This sample comprised peripheral blood, obtained in the third trimester of pregnancy. The receptor source for this set is a female donor with multiple sclerosis, enrolled in a pregnancy study.

This chain uses TRBV7-9 with TRBJ1-2; D is possibly TRBD1 (6 bases). Per germline, CDR1 SEHNR and CDR2 FQNEAQ (reference sequence). The ends were cut back, 4 bases at V and 7 bases at J, with 10 bases in the middle. The CDR3 runs 12 residues. CDR3 amino acids: CASSSQGSGYTF. The CDR3, as DNA: TGTGCCAGCAGCTCGCAGGGGTCTGGCTACACCTTC.

J is TRBJ1-1 and V is TRBV12-5; 7 nucleotides match TRBD1. The CDR3 runs to 13 residues. In germline, CDR1 is LGHNT, CDR2 FRNRAP. The ends lost 6 bases at V and 5 bases at J; junction bases unmatched: 6. The CDR3, as DNA: TGTGCTAGTGGCCCGACAGGGAGGACTGAAGCTTTCTTT. This gives the protein CASGPTGRTEAFF. Complete variable domain (other parts from reference TRBV12-5 and TRBJ1-1): DARVTQTPRHKVTEMGQEVTMRCQPILGHNTVFWYRQTMMQGLELLAYFRNRAPLDDSGMPKDRFSAEMPDATLATLKIQPSEPRDSAVYFCASGPTGRTEAFFGQGTRLTVV.

The chain joins TRBV7-6 to TRBJ1-6, with a tentative D call TRBD1 (5 bases). With 5 bases removed from V and 9 bases from J, the gap between germline ends came to 11 bases. CDR3 size: 13 residues. Germline V gene sequence: CDR1 SGHVS, CDR2 FNYEAQ. The CDR3 spells CASSPGGGSPLHF. In nucleotides, the CDR3 is TGTGCCAGCAGCCCCGGCGGGGGTTCACCCCTCCACTTT.

The rearrangement uses TRBV7-6 and TRBJ2-1; TRBD1 aligns across 7 bases. Germline V gives CDR1 SGHVS, CDR2 FNYEAQ. V lost 4 bases, J lost 1 base, and 7 bases stayed unmatched. The CDR3 covers 16 residues. This CDR3 reads CASSYRTGVSYNEQFF. CDR3 bases: TGTGCCAGCAGCTATAGGACAGGAGTTTCCTACAATGAGCAGTTCTTC.

In this sample, this clone turned up once. The gene calls are TRBV7-9 and TRBJ2-7; TRBD1 matches at 11 bases. The CDR3 is 15 amino acids. Unmatched junction bases numbered 6, after V lost 4 bases and J lost 4 bases. Germline lookup yields CDR1 SEHNR and CDR2 FQNEAQ (reference sequence). DNA of the CDR3: TGTGCCAGCAGCTCACGGACAGGGGGCTTTTACGAGCAGTACTTC. Translated: CASSSRTGGFYEQYF.

The chain couples TRBV28 to TRBJ1-3; D is ambiguous. V lost 3 bases to trimming and J lost 3 bases, with 9 bases between them. CDR1 is MDHEN, CDR2 SYDVKM, per germline. The CDR3 loop spans 14 amino acids. Here the CDR3 reads CASSFGGDGNTIYF. The DNA of the CDR3 is TGTGCCAGCAGTTTCGGCGGGGATGGAAACACCATATATTTT.

The count of this clone is one. The chain recombines TRBV27 with TRBJ1-2, with a tentative D call TRBD1 (5 bases). Trimming left V 8 bases short and J 0 bases short, with 10 bases between. Germline V CDR1 and CDR2: MNHEY, SMNVEV (reference sequence). The CDR3 totals 13 residues. The CDR3 reads CASARQSNYGYTF. The DNA of the CDR3 is TGTGCCAGCGCAAGACAGTCTAACTATGGCTACACCTTC.

The rearrangement uses TRBV11-2 and TRBJ1-2; 10 bases line up with TRBD1. This CDR3 is built from 14 residues. Losses at the gene ends were 5 bases for V and 4 bases for J; bases not matched to a gene: 4. CDR1 and CDR2 (germline): SGHAT, FQNNGV. The DNA for the CDR3 is TGTGCCAGCAGCCTCCGGGACAGGGGCTATGGCTACACCTTC. Translated: CASSLRDRGYGYTF.

The chain uses TRBV6-5 and TRBJ1-5; D is unclear. The CDR3 runs 14 residues. Per germline, CDR1 MNHEY and CDR2 SVGAGI. Trimming left V 6 bases short and J 7 bases short, with 16 bases between. The CDR3 region is CASSPISKHQPQHF. In DNA form, the CDR3 reads TGTGCCAGCAGCCCCATATCGAAGCACCAGCCCCAGCATTTT.

Here the CDR3 reads CASSRTSNSYNEQFF. The CDR3 nucleotides are TGTGCCAGCAGTAGGACTTCAAACTCCTACAATGAGCAGTTCTTC. The V and J genes are TRBV7-2 and TRBJ2-1; D might be TRBD2 (5 bases). Between the trimmed V and J ends, which lost 6 bases and 0 bases, there was a span of 12 bases. This CDR3 comprises 15 residues. Per the germline V gene, CDR1 is SGHTA and CDR2 is FQGNSA.